A selection of T cell receptor beta chains follows, all from one sample in a study of T cells expressing NK-cell markers. TCRdb reanalyzed the 5' RACE reads and collapses them to one entry per CDR3 protein, without DNA. Its table lists about 30,000 distinct CDR3 sequences. The material sequenced was blood T cells: a sorted CD56 or NKG2C T cell subset, CD4+ or CD8+ T cells, or bulk PBMC T cells (not recorded which). These receptors were obtained from a woman between 18 and 70 years old in good health. Both conserved end residues are part of each CDR3.

>TRBV12-3/TRBV12-4|TRBJ1-1
CASSLLPTGGNTEAFF
>TRBV7-6|TRBJ2-2
CASSLEQDFHGELFF
>TRBV7-2|TRBJ2-1
CASSLDWTSGYNEQFF
>TRBV5-1|TRBJ2-1
CASNAGNSYNEQFF
>TRBV6-5|TRBJ2-2
CASSYGREGPTGELFF
>TRBV7-9|TRBJ1-1
CASRTDRAEPEAFF
>TRBV15|TRBJ2-1
CATSRDGQEGFF
>TRBV20-1|TRBJ2-1
CSAPNRDYYNEQFF
>TRBV9|TRBJ1-2
CASSLGTANYGYTF
>TRBV30|TRBJ2-1
CAGRQGNEQFF
>TRBV7-6|TRBJ2-7
CASSLGARGGGYEQYF
>TRBV12-3/TRBV12-4|TRBJ2-5
CASSLRAGGEETQYF
>TRBV7-9|TRBJ1-1
CASSASDWEAFF
>TRBV13|TRBJ1-5
CASSFRDRGSNQPQHF
>TRBV7-9|TRBJ1-1
CASSSGPTNTEAFF
>TRBV20-1|TRBJ2-7
CSASVGGSTYEQYF
>TRBV28|TRBJ1-5
CASSLLDGAAQPQHF
>TRBV3-1|TRBJ1-2
CASRDRANYGYTF
>TRBV9|TRBJ2-3
CASSVARGWDTQYF
>TRBV4-1|TRBJ2-2
CASSQLTGELFF
>TRBV27|TRBJ1-5
CASSRGNQPQHF
>TRBV7-9|TRBJ2-1
CASSFPRAASSYNEQFF
>TRBV7-6|TRBJ1-3
CASSSSGAQPGTGAGNTIYF
>TRBV7-9|TRBJ2-4
CASSALTGTGAKNIQYF
>TRBV12-3/TRBV12-4|TRBJ2-1
CASSFGTGSEQFF
>TRBV6-1|TRBJ2-1
CASSESRGSDNEQFF
>TRBV5-1|TRBJ2-1
CASSLGRNNEQFF
>TRBV9|TRBJ2-2
CASSGEGGQNTGELFF
>TRBV12-3/TRBV12-4|TRBJ1-1
CASSPPGLDTEAFF